The 7 T cell receptor beta chains listed next were all sequenced from one sample in a study of cytomegalovirus exposure and HLA in healthy donors. PCR employed 60 Vbeta and 13 Jbeta primers. This table comes from immunoSEQ multiplex PCR, and its TCRdb copy is limited to in-frame clones, with some not included. The sample lists under 90,000 clones, more than 60% occurring once. Material: PBMCs. The source is a man over 45 in good health and CMV-seropositive.

This sequence joins TRBV6-5 and TRBJ2-1, with 8 positions matching TRBD2. This CDR3 is built from 15 residues. V dropped 5 bases and J dropped 3; count of bases not matched to a gene: 6. Germline loops: CDR1 MNHEY, CDR2 SVGAGI. This CDR3 reads CASSRTGLDYNEQFF. CDR3 bases: TGTGCCAGCAGTCGTACGGGACTAGACTACAATGAGCAGTTCTTC.

The gene calls are TRBV5-1 and TRBJ2-5; 8 nucleotides agree with TRBD1. V dropped 0 bases and J dropped 4; count of bases not matched to a gene: 5. CDR1 and CDR2 (germline): SGHRS, YFSETQ. This CDR3 is built from 15 residues. For the CDR3, the DNA is TGCGCCAGCAGCTTGGAGGACAGGGAAAGAGAGACCCAGTACTTC. Translated: CASSLEDRERETQYF.

The CDR3 here is CASVEQPGLAVEQFF. CDR3 bases: TGTGCCAGCGTGGAGCAACCGGGACTAGCGGTTGAGCAGTTCTTC. The J gene is TRBJ2-1, the V gene TRBV27, with 11 positions matching TRBD2. Germline trimming cut 8 bases from V and 9 bases from J; bases unmatched to any gene: 12. This CDR3 has 15 residues. Germline loops: CDR1 MNHEY, CDR2 SMNVEV (reference sequence).

The rearrangement links TRBV6-6 to TRBJ1-1; D may be TRBD1 (5 bases). This CDR3 has 13 residues. Looked up from germline, CDR1 is MNHNY and CDR2 is SVGAGI (reference sequence). V dropped 5 bases and J dropped 1 base, with 8 bases sitting between them. This chain's CDR3 is CASSDGGNTEAFF. CDR3 nucleotide sequence: TGTGCCAGCAGTGACGGGGGGAACACTGAAGCTTTCTTT.

The chain combines TRBV2 with TRBJ2-7; D possibly corresponds to TRBD1 (6 bases). V was trimmed by 1 base and J by 4 bases, leaving 17 bases between them. The CDR3 sequence is 16 residues long. Germline values: CDR1 SNHLY, CDR2 FYNNEI. The CDR3 here is CASSEDESGRGYEQYF. The CDR3 coding sequence is TGTGCCAGCAGTGAAGACGAATCAGGCAGGGGATACGAGCAGTACTTC.

This chain uses TRBV5-6 with TRBJ2-1; possible D gene TRBD2, 6 bases. The CDR3 is made up of 16 amino acids. CDR1 is SGHDT and CDR2 is YYEEEE in the germline V gene. V was trimmed by 2 bases and J by 0 bases, leaving 12 bases between them. CDR3 sequence: CASSFGSGSSYNEQFF. Here the CDR3 DNA reads TGTGCCAGCAGCTTCGGGAGCGGAAGCTCCTACAATGAGCAGTTCTTC.

This clone turned up a few times. The J gene is TRBJ2-2, the V gene TRBV7-8; 12 bases map to TRBD2. Germline trimming cut 2 bases from V and 5 bases from J; bases unmatched to any gene: 6. Germline V CDR1 and CDR2: SGHVS, FQNEAQ. CDR3 length: 17 amino acids. In nucleotides, the CDR3 is TGTGCCAGCAGCTTACTAGCGGGAGGGCCGGGGACCGGGGAGCTGTTTTTT. Amino acids: CASSLLAGGPGTGELFF. The variable domain in full, completed from reference TRBV7-8 and TRBJ2-2, reads GAGVSQSPRYKVAKRGQDVALRCDPISGHVSLFWYQQALGQGPEFLTYFQNEAQLDKSGLPSDRFFAERPEGSVSTLKIQRTQQEDSAVYLCASSLLAGGPGTGELFFGEGSRLTVL.